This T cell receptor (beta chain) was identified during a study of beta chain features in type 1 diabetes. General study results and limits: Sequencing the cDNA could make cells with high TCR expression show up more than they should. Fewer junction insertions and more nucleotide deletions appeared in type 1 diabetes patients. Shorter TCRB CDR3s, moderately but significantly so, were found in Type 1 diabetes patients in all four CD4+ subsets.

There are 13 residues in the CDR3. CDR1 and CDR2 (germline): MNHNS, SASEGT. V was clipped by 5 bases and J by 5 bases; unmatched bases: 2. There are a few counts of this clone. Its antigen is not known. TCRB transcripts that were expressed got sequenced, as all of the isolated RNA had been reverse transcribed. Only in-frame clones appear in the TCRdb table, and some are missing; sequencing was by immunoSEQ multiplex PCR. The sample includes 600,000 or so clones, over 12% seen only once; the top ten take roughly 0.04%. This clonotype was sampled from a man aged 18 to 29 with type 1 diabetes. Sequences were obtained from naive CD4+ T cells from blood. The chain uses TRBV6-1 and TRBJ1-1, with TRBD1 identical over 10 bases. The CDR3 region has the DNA TGTGCCAGCAGTAGGGGACAGGGGACTGAAGCTTTCTTT. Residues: CASSRGQGTEAFF.